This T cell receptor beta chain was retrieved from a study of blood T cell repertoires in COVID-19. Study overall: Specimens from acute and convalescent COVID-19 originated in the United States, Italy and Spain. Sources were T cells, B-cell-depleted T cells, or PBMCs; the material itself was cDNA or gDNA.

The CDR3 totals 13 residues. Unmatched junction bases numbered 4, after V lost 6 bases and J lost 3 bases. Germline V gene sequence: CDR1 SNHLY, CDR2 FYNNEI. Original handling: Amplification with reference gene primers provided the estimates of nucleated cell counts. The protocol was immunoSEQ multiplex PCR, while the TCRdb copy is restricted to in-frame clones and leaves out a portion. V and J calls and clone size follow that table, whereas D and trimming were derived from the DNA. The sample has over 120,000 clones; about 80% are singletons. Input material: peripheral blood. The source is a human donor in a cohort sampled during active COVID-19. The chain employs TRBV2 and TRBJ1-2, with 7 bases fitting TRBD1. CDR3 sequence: CASSQDRDYGYTF. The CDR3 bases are TGTGCCAGCAGCCAAGACAGGGACTATGGCTACACCTTC.